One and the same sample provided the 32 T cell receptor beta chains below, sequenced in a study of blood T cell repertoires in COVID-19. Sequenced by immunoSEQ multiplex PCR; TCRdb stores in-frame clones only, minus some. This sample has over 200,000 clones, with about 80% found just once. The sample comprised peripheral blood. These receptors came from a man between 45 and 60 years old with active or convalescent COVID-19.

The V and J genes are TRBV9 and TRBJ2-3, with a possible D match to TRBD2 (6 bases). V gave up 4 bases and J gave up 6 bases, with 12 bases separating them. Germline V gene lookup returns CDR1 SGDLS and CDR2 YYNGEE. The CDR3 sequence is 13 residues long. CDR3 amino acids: CASSPTSSDTQYF. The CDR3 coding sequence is TGTGCCAGCAGCCCGACTAGTTCGGATACGCAGTATTTT.

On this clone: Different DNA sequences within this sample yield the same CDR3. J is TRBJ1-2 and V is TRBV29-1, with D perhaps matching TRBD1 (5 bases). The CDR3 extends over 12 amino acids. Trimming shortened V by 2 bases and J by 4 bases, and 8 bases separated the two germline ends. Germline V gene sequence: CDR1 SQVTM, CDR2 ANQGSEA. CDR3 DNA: TGCAGCGTTGAACAGGGAGGCTATGGCTACACCTTC. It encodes CSVEQGGYGYTF. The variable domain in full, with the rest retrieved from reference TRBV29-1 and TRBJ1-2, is SAVISQKPSRDICQRGTSLTIQCQVDSQVTMMFWYRQQPGQSLTLIATANQGSEATYESGFVIDKFPISRPNLTFSTLTVSNMSPEDSSIYLCSVEQGGYGYTFGSGTRLTVV.

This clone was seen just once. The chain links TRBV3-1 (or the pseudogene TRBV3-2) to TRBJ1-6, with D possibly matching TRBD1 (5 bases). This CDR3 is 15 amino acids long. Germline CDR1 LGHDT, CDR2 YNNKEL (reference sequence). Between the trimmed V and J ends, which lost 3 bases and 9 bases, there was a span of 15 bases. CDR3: CASSHLQGDGSPLHF. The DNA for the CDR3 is TGTGCCAGCAGCCATCTCCAGGGTGACGGTTCACCCCTCCACTTT.

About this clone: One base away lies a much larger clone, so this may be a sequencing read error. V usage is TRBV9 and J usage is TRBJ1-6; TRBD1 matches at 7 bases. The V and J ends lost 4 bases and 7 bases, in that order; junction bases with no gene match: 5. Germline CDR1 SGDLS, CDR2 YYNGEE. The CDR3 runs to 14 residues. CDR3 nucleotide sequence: TGTGCCAGCAGCCCCGGGACAGAGAATTCACCCCTCCACTTT. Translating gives CASSPGTENSPLHF.

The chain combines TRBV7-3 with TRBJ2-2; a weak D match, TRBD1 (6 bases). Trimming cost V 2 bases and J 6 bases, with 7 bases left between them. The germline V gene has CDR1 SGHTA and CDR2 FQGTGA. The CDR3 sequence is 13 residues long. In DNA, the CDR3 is TGTGCCAGCAGCTTAGCAGGGGCCGGGGAGCTGTTTTTT. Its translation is CASSLAGAGELFF.

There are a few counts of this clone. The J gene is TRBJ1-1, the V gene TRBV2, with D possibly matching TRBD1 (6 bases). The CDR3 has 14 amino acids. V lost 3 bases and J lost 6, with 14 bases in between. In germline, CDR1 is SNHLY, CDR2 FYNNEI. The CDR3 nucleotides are TGTGCCAGCAGTGACCGGGACATAAACCCTGAAGCTTTCTTT. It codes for CASSDRDINPEAFF.

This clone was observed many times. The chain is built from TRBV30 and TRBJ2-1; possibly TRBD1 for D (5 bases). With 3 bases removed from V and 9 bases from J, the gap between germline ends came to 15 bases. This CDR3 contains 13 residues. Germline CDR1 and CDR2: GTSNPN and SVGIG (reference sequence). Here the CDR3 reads CAWRRLVTGEQFF. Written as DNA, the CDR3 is TGTGCCTGGAGACGCCTGGTTACAGGTGAGCAGTTCTTC.

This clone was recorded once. The CDR3 is CAISAHTNSGANVLTF. The CDR3 nucleotides read TGTGCCATCAGTGCTCACACGAACTCTGGGGCCAACGTCCTGACTTTC. The chain is built from TRBV10-3 and TRBJ2-6; no clear D. Trimming stripped 4 bases from V and 0 bases from J, with 10 bases between. The CDR3 is 16 residues long. Per the germline V gene, CDR1 is ENHRY and CDR2 is SYGVKD.

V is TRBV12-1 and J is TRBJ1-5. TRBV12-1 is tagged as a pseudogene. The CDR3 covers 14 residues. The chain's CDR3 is CASSPGSPPGPQHF. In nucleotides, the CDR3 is TGTGCCAGCTCGCCGGGGTCACCCCCGGGGCCCCAGCATTTT.

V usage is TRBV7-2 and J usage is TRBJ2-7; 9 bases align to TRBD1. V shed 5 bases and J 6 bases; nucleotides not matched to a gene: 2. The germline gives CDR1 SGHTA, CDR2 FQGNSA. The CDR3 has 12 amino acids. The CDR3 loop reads CASSPDRGEQYF. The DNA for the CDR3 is TGTGCCAGCAGCCCGGACAGGGGCGAGCAGTACTTC.

In DNA, the CDR3 is TGTGCCTGGACCGGGACAGGGGGTACTAATGAAAAACTGTTTTTT. Protein product: CAWTGTGGTNEKLFF. The gene calls are TRBV30 and TRBJ1-4; 11 nucleotides match TRBD1. In germline, CDR1 is GTSNPN, CDR2 SVGIG (reference sequence). This CDR3 contains 15 residues. V trimming: 4 bases; J trimming: 2 bases; junction bases outside the gene matches: 3. The entire variable domain, with the rest obtained from reference TRBV30 and TRBJ1-4, is as follows: SQTIHQWPATLVQPVGSPLSLECTVEGTSNPNLYWYRQAAGRGLQLLFYSVGIGQISSEVPQNLSASRPQDRQFILSSKKLLLSDSGFYLCAWTGTGGTNEKLFFGSGTQLSVL.

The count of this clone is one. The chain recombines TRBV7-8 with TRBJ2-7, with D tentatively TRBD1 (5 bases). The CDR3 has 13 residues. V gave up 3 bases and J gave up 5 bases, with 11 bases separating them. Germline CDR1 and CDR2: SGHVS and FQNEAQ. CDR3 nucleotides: TGTGCCAGCAGCTTGCTACAGGACAACGAGCAGTACTTC. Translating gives CASSLLQDNEQYF.

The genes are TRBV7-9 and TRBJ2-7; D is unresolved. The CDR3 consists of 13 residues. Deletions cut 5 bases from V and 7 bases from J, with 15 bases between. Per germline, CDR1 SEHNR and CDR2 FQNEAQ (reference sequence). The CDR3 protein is CASSPKSRHEQYF. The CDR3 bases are TGTGCCAGCAGCCCCAAGTCCAGACATGAGCAGTACTTC.

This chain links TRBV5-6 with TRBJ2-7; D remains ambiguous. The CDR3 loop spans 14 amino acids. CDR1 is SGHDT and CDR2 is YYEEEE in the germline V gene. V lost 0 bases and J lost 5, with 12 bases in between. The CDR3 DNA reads TGTGCCAGCAGCTTGGCCCCTAGGATCGACGAGCAGTACTTC. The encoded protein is CASSLAPRIDEQYF.

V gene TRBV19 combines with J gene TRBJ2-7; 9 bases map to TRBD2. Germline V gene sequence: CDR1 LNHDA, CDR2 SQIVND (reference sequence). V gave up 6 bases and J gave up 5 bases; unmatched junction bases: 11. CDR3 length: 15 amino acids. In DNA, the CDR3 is TGTGCCAGTAGGTCTAGCGGGGAACCTATGGACGAGCAGTACTTC. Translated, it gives CASRSSGEPMDEQYF.

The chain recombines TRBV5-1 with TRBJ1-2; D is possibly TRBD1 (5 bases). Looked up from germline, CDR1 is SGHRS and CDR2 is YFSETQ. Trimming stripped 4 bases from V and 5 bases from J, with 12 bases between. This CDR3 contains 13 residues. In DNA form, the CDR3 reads TGCGCCAGCAGCCTCAGGGATTATTATGGCTACACCTTC. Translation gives CASSLRDYYGYTF.

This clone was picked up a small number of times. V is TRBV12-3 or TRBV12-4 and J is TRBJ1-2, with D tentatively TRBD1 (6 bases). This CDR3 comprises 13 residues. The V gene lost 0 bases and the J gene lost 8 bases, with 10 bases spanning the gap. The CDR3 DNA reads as TGTGCCAGCAGTTTAGCGGGGGCAGGAGGCTACACCTTC. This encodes CASSLAGAGGYTF.

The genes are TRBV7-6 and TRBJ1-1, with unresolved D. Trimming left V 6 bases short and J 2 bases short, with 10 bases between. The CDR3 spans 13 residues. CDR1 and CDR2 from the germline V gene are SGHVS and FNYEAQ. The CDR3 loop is CASRFLSNTEAFF. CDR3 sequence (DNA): TGTGCCAGCAGGTTCTTGAGCAACACTGAAGCTTTCTTT.

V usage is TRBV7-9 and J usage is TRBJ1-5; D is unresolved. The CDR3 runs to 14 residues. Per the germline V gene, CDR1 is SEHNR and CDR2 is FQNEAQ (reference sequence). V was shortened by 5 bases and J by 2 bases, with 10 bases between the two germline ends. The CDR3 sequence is CASSTDWGNQPQHF. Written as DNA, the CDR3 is TGTGCCAGCAGCACCGACTGGGGCAATCAGCCCCAGCATTTT.

The CDR3 sequence: CASSKWRGRGEKLFF. CDR3 coding DNA: TGTGCCAGCAGCAAATGGAGGGGGCGGGGCGAAAAACTGTTTTTT. V usage is TRBV21-1 and J usage is TRBJ1-4; TRBD1 is taken as the D call from the table, unchecked against the DNA. TRBV21-1 counts as a pseudogene. There are 15 residues in the CDR3.

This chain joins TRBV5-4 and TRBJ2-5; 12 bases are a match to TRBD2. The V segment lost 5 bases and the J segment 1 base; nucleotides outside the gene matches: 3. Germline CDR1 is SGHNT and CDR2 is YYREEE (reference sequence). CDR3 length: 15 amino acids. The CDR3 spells CASRLAGGLQETQYF. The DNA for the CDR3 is TGTGCCAGCAGACTAGCGGGGGGACTCCAAGAGACCCAGTACTTC.

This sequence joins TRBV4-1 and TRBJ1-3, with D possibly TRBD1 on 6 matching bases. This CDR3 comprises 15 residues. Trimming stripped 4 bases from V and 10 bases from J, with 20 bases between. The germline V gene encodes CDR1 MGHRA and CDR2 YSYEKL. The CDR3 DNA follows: TGCGCCAGCAGCCGGGCGGTAGGGGGAATAGAGACCATATATTTT. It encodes CASSRAVGGIETIYF.

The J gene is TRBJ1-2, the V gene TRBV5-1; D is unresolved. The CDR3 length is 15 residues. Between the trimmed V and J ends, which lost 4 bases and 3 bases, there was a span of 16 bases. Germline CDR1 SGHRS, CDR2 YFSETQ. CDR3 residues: CASSPEPGKDYGYTF. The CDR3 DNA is TGCGCCAGCAGCCCGGAACCCGGGAAGGACTATGGCTACACCTTC.

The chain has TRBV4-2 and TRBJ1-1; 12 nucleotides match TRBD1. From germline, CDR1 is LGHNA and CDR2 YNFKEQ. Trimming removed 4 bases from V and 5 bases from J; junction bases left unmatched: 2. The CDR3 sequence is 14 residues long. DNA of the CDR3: TGTGCCAGCAGCCGGGACAGGGGGCCTACTGAAGCTTTCTTT. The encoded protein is CASSRDRGPTEAFF.

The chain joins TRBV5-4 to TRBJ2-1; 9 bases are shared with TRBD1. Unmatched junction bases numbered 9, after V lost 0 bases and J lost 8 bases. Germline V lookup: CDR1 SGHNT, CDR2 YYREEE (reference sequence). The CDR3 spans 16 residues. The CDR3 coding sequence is TGTGCCAGCAGCTTGGCGGACAGGGGCGGGTGGGATGAGCAGTTCTTC. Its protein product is CASSLADRGGWDEQFF.

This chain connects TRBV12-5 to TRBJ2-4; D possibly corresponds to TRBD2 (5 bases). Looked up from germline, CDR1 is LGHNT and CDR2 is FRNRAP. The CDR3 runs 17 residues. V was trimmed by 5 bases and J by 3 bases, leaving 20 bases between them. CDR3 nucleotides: TGTGCTAGTGGTCCCACCCGTGCCGGGGAAGGCAAAAACATTCAGTACTTC. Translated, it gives CASGPTRAGEGKNIQYF.

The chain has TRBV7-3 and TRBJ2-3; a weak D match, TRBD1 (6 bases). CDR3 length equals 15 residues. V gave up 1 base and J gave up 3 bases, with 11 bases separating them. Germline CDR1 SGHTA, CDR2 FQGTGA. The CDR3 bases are TGTGCCAGCAGCTTAATCCCGGACAGTACAGATACGCAGTATTTT. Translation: CASSLIPDSTDTQYF.

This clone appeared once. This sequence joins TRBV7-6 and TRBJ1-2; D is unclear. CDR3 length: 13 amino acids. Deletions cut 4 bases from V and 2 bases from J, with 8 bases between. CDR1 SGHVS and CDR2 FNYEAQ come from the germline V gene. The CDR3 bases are TGTGCCAGCAGCTCCTCTCCGAACTATGGCTACACCTTC. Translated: CASSSSPNYGYTF. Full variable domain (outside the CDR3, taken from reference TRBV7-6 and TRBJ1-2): GAGVSQSPRYKVTKRGQDVALRCDPISGHVSLYWYRQALGQGPEFLTYFNYEAQQDKSGLPNDRFSAERPEGSISTLTIQRTEQRDSAMYRCASSSSPNYGYTFGSGTRLTVV.

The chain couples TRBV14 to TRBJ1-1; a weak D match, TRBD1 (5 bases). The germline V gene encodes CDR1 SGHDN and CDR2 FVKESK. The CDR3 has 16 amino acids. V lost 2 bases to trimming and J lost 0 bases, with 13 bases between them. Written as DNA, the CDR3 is TGTGCCAGCAGCCAAAGGCGACAGCTCATGAACACTGAAGCTTTCTTT. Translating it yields CASSQRRQLMNTEAFF. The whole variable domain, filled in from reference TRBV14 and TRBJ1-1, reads EAGVTQFPSHSVIEKGQTVTLRCDPISGHDNLYWYRRVMGKEIKFLLHFVKESKQDESGMPNNRFLAERTGGTYSTLKVQPAELEDSGVYFCASSQRRQLMNTEAFFGQGTRLTVV.

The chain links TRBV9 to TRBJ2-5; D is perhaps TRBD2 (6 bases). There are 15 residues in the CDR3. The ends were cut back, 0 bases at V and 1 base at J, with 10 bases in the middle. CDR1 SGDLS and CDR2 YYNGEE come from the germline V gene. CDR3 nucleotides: TGTGCCAGCAGCGTAGCTACGGGGGTCCAAGAGACCCAGTACTTC. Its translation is CASSVATGVQETQYF.

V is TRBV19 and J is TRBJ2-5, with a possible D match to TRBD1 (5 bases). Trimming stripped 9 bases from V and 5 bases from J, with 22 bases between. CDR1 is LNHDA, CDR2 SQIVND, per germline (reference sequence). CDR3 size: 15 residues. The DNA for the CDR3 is TGTGCCAGCACTTTAGGGGCAGGGTTAGGGGAGACCCAGTACTTC. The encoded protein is CASTLGAGLGETQYF.

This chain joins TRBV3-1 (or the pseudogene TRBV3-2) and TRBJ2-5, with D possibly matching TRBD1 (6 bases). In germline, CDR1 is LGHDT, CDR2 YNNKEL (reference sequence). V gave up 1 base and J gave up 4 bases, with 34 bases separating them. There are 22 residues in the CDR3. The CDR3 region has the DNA TGTGCCAGCAGCCAAGCTTTTATGGGGGCCGAATCTTTGCCCAATGCAATAGAGACCCAGTACTTC. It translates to CASSQAFMGAESLPNAIETQYF.